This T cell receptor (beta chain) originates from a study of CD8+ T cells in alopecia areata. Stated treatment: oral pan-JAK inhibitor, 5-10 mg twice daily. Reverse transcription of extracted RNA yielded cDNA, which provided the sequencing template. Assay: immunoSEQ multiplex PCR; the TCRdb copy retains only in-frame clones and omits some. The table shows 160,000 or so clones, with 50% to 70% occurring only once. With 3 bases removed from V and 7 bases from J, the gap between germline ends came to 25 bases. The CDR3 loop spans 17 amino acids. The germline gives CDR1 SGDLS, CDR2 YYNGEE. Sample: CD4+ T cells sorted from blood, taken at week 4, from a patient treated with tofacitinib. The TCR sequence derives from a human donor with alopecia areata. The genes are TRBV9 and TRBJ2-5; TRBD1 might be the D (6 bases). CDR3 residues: CASSDAFGTREGGTQYF. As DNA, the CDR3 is TGTGCCAGCAGCGACGCATTTGGGACCAGAGAAGGGGGGACCCAGTACTTC.